The entry below gives a single T cell receptor beta chain sequence along with its context. The data originate from a study of PD-L1 blockade in urothelial cancer. Germline V gives CDR1 SNHLY, CDR2 FYNNEI. The CDR3 contains 14 residues. Trimming removed 7 bases at V and 0 bases at J, with 10 bases between. The diagnosis in patients was locally advanced or metastatic urothelial carcinoma. Profiled with immunoSEQ multiplex PCR; TCRdb holds only in-frame clones, not every one. This table has 30,000 to 40,000 clones, almost 85% appearing once. Sequenced material: PBMCs, taken around atezolizumab (anti-PD-L1) treatment. This chain uses TRBV2 with TRBJ1-5; D uncertain. The origin of this receptor is a man in his sixties or seventies with urothelial cancer. This CDR3 is CASTLQYSNQPQHF. CDR3 coding DNA: TGTGCCAGCACCCTCCAGTATAGCAATCAGCCCCAGCATTTT.